Reported below is one T cell receptor (beta chain). This specimen comes from a study of OX40 agonist ivuxolimab in advanced cancers. Study-wide context: Under the entry rules, prior anti-PD-1, anti-PD-L1 or anti-CTLA-4 therapy was allowed, and roughly 43% had some.

Germline assignment: CDR1 SNHLY and CDR2 FYNNEI. CDR3 length: 15 residues. Trimming pared 1 base from V and 7 bases from J, leaving 16 bases between. The study sampled blood at baseline, cycle 4 day 1, and cycle 7 day 1. TCRdb's table, derived via immunoSEQ multiplex PCR, lists solely in-frame clones and lacks some. The table shows more than 35,000 clones, with approximately 80% occurring only once. The sequences come from CD4+ or CD8+ T cells sorted from blood, collected in a trial of the OX40 agonist ivuxolimab. The sequence was obtained from an adult with an advanced solid tumor such as melanoma, head and neck, liver or kidney cancer. The V gene is TRBV2, the J gene TRBJ1-1, with D unclear. CDR3 loop: CASSEEPLTRGEAFF. The CDR3 region has the DNA TGTGCCAGCAGTGAAGAGCCCCTCACCCGGGGTGAAGCTTTCTTT.